Listed here are 9 T cell receptor beta chains from one sample, sequenced in a study of cytomegalovirus exposure and HLA in healthy donors. The PCR made use of 60 Vbeta and 13 Jbeta primers. Libraries were prepared by immunoSEQ multiplex PCR; TCRdb keeps only in-frame clonotypes and omits some of them. The data show about 140,000 clones, around 85% seen once. The source material was PBMCs. The receptors here all came from a female donor in good health and CMV-seronegative.

The rearrangement uses TRBV6-5 and TRBJ2-4, with D maybe TRBD2 (5 bases). V was pared by 6 bases and J by 2 bases, with 14 bases between. The germline CDR1 and CDR2 sequences are MNHEY and SVGAGI. CDR3 length: 15 residues. The CDR3 DNA reads TGTGCCAGCAGCTCTTTCGGGGTATCCAAAAACATTCAGTACTTC. It encodes CASSSFGVSKNIQYF.

This clone showed up just once. The J gene is TRBJ2-2, the V gene TRBV9; weak D call: TRBD1 (6 bases). The CDR3 has 14 amino acids. The germline V and J ends were trimmed by 0 bases and 4 bases, with 7 bases remaining between them. Germline values: CDR1 SGDLS, CDR2 YYNGEE. The chain's CDR3 is CASSVGGGTGELFF. The DNA of the CDR3 is TGTGCCAGCAGCGTAGGAGGGGGCACCGGGGAGCTGTTTTTT.

This clone was observed once. The chain has TRBV18 and TRBJ1-1; TRBD1 matches at 7 bases. Germline-derived CDR1 and CDR2 are KGHSH and LQKENI. The ends lost 2 bases at V and 3 bases at J; junction bases unmatched: 3. This CDR3 is built from 14 residues. In nucleotides, the CDR3 is TGTGCCAGCTCACCAGCTACAGGGGACACTGAAGCTTTCTTT. Protein: CASSPATGDTEAFF.

This clone was seen a single time. J is TRBJ2-7 and V is TRBV30, with D possibly matching TRBD2 (6 bases). Germline-derived CDR1 and CDR2 are GTSNPN and SVGIG (reference sequence). Deletions cut 2 bases from V and 5 bases from J, with 10 bases between. CDR3 length: 12 amino acids. The CDR3 nucleotides read TGTGCCTGGAGTCTCGGGGGACACGAGCAGTACTTC. Protein sequence: CAWSLGGHEQYF.

This clone was picked up one time. The chain combines TRBV5-1 with TRBJ2-1; TRBD2 agrees at 14 bases. Germline CDR1 and CDR2: SGHRS and YFSETQ. V shed 4 bases, J shed 10 bases, and the junction held 10 bases outside the gene matches. The CDR3 has 16 residues. The CDR3 nucleotides read TGCGCCAGCAGCGTCCGGGGACTAGCGGGAGTGGGCGAGCAGTTCTTC. It encodes CASSVRGLAGVGEQFF.

The CDR3 loop is CAIKDRRNSGANVLTF. The CDR3, as DNA: TGTGCCATCAAAGACAGGCGTAACTCTGGGGCCAACGTCCTGACTTTC. The chain employs TRBV10-3 and TRBJ2-6; weak D call: TRBD1 (6 bases). CDR3 length: 16 amino acids. V gave up 7 bases and J gave up 0 bases, with 13 bases separating them. Germline CDR1 ENHRY, CDR2 SYGVKD.

The chain joins TRBV28 to TRBJ1-1; 7 nucleotides match TRBD1. The CDR3 totals 14 residues. Looked up from germline, CDR1 is MDHEN and CDR2 is SYDVKM. Trimming took 5 bases from V and 3 from J; bases not matched to a gene: 6. The CDR3 here is CASSDRARDTEAFF. CDR3 sequence (DNA): TGTGCCAGCAGTGACAGGGCTCGGGACACTGAAGCTTTCTTT.

This chain connects TRBV7-9 to TRBJ2-7; D remains unclear. The CDR3 extends over 12 amino acids. The V gene lost 5 bases and the J gene lost 2 bases, with 7 bases spanning the gap. The germline V gene has CDR1 SEHNR and CDR2 FQNEAQ (reference sequence). The CDR3 DNA follows: TGTGCCAGCAGCCAGGATCCCTACGAGCAGTACTTC. The encoded protein is CASSQDPYEQYF.

This chain joins TRBV4-2 and TRBJ2-3; 8 bases map to TRBD2. The germline CDR1 and CDR2 sequences are LGHNA and YNFKEQ. Trimming at V came to 0 bases and at J to 4 bases, leaving 9 bases not matched to a gene. This CDR3 is built from 17 residues. The CDR3 here is CASSQDHSGGGSDTQYF. For the CDR3, the DNA is TGTGCCAGCAGCCAAGATCACAGCGGGGGTGGGTCAGATACGCAGTATTTT.